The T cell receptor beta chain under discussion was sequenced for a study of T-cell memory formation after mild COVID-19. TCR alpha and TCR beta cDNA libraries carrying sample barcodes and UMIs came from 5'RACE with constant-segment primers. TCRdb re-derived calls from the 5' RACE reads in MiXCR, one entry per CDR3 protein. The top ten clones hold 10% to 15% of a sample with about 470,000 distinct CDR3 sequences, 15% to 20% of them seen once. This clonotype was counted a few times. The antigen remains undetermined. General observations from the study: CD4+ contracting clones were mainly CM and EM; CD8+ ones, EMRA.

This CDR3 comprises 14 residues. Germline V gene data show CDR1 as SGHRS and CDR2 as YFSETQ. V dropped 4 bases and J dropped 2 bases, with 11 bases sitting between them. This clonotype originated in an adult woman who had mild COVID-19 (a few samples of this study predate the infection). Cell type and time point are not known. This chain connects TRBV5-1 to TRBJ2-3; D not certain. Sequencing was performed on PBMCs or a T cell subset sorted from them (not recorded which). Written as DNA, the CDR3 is TGCGCCAGCAGCCCCAATGGAGACACAGATACGCAGTATTTT. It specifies CASSPNGDTDTQYF.